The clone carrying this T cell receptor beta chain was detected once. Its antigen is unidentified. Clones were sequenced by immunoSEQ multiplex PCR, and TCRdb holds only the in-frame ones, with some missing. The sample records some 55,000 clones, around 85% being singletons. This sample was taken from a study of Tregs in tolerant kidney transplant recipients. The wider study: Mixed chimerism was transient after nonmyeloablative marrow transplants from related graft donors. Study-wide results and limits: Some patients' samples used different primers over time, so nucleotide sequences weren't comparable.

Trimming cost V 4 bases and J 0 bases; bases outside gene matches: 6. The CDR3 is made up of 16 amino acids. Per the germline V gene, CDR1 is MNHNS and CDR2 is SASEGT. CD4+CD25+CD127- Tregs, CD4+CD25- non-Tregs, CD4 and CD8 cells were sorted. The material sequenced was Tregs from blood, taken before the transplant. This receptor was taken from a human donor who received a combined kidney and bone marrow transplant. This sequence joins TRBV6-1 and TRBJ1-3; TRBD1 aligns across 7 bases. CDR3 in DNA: TGTGCCAGCAGTGCTCCGGGACAGAGCTCTGGAAACACCATATATTTT. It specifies CASSAPGQSSGNTIYF.